This T cell receptor beta chain came from a study of blood T cell repertoires in COVID-19. On the study more broadly: Acute and convalescent COVID-19 specimens originated in the United States, Italy and Spain. PBMCs, B-cell-depleted T cells, or T cells provided the cDNA or gDNA that made up the material.

Original analysis: Quantification of nucleated cells was approximated via reference gene primer amplification. Here immunoSEQ multiplex PCR was the method, and the copy in TCRdb shows in-frame clones only, minus some. V and J calls and clone size come straight from that table; D and trimming were deduced from the DNA. The repertoire holds tens of thousands of clones, with approximately 91% as singletons. The clonotype comes from a man in his 70s with acute or convalescent COVID-19. The sequencing input was peripheral blood.

CDR3 loop: CASSQDSPATNEKLFF. DNA of the CDR3: TGCGCCAGCAGCCAAGACAGTCCCGCAACTAATGAAAAACTGTTTTTT. The chain combines TRBV4-3 with TRBJ1-4, with D unclear. CDR3 length: 16 amino acids. Germline lookup yields CDR1 LGHNA and CDR2 YSLEER. Trimming stripped 0 bases from V and 0 bases from J, with 8 bases between.